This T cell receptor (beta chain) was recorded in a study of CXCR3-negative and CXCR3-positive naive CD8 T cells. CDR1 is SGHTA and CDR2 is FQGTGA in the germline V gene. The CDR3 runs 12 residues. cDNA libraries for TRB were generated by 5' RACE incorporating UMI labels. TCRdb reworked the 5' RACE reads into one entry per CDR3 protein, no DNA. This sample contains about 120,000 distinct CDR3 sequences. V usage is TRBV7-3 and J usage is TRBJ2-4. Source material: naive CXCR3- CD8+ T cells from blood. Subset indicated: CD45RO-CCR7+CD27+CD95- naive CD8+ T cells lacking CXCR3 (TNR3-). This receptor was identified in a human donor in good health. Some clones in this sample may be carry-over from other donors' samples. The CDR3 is CASSLSGNIQYF.